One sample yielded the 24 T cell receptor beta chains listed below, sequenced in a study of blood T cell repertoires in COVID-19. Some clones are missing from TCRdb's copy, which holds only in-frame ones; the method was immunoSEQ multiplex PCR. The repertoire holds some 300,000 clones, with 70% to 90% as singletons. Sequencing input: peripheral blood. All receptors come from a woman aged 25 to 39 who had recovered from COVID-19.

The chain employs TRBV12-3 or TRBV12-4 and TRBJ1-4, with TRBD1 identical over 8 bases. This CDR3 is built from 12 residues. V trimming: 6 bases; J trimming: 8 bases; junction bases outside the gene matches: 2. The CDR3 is CASRGQGEKLFF. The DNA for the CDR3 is TGTGCCAGCAGAGGACAGGGCGAAAAACTGTTTTTT.

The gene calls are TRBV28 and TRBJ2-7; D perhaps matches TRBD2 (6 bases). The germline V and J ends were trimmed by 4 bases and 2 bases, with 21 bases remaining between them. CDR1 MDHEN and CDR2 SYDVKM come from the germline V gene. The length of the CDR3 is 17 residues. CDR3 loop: CASSSSLGGKSTYEQYF. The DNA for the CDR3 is TGTGCCAGCAGTTCCAGTCTGGGGGGTAAAAGTACCTACGAGCAGTACTTC.

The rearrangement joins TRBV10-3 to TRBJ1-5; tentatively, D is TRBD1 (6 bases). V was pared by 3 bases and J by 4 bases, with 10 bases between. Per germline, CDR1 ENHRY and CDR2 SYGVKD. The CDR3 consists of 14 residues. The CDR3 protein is CAISEQGFNQPQHF. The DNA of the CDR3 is TGTGCCATCAGTGAACAGGGCTTTAATCAGCCCCAGCATTTT.

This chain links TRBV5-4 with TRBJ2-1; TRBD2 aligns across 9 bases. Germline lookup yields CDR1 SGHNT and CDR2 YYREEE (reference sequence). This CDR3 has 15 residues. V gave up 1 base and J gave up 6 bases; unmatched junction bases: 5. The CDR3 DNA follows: TGTGCCAGCAGCTTGTCCGGGACTAGCACCAATGAGCAGTTCTTC. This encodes CASSLSGTSTNEQFF.

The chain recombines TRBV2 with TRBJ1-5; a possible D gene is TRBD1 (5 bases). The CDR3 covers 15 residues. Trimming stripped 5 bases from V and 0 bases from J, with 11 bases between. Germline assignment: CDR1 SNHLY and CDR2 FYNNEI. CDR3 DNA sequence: TGTGCCAGCAGTACTTTGGGGGGTAGCAATCAGCCCCAGCATTTT. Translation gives CASSTLGGSNQPQHF. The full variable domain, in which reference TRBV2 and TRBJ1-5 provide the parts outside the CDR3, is EPEVTQTPSHQVTQMGQEVILRCVPISNHLYFYWYRQILGQKVEFLVSFYNNEISEKSEIFDDQFSVERPDGSNFTLKIRSTKLEDSAMYFCASSTLGGSNQPQHFGDGTRLSIL.

CDR3 loop: CASSEGLAGVYEQYF. CDR3 nucleotides: TGTGCCAGCAGTGAAGGGCTAGCGGGGGTCTACGAGCAGTACTTC. This sequence joins TRBV6-1 and TRBJ2-7, with 10 bases identical to TRBD2. The CDR3 loop spans 15 amino acids. V was pared by 1 base and J by 3 bases, with 3 bases of the junction left unmatched. Germline CDR1 is MNHNS and CDR2 is SASEGT.

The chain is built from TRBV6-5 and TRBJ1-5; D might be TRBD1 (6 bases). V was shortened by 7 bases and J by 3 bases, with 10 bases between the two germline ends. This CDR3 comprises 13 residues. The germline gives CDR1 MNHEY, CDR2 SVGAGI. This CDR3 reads CASNHRANQPQHF. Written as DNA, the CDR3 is TGTGCCAGCAATCACAGGGCCAATCAGCCCCAGCATTTT.

This CDR3 is CASTRYRSSTDTQYF. The CDR3 DNA follows: TGTGCCAGCACTCGCTACAGGAGTAGCACAGATACGCAGTATTTT. V and J are TRBV27 and TRBJ2-3; D is perhaps TRBD1 (5 bases). This CDR3 has 15 residues. CDR1 is MNHEY, CDR2 SMNVEV, per germline (reference sequence). Trimming pared 7 bases from V and 0 bases from J, leaving 14 bases between.

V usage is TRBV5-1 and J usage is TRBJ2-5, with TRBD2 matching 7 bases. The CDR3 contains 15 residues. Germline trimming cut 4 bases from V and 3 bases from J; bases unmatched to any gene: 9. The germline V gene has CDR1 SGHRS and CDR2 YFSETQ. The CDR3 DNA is TGCGCCAGCAGCCCCCGCCCGGGGGGAGAAGAGACCCAGTACTTC. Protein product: CASSPRPGGEETQYF.

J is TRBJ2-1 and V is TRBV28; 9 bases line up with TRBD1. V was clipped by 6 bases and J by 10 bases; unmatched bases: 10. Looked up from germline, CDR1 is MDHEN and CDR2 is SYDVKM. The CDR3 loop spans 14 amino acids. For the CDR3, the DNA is TGTGCCAGCAGCCAACGGGACAGGGCCGGAGAGCAGTTCTTC. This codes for CASSQRDRAGEQFF.

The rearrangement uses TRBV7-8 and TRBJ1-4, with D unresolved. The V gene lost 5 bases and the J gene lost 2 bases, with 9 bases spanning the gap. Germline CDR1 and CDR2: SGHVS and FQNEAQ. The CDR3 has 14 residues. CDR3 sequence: CASSPRSTNEKLFF. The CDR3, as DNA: TGTGCCAGCAGCCCCAGGTCCACTAATGAAAAACTGTTTTTT. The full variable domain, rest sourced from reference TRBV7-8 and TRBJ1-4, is GAGVSQSPRYKVAKRGQDVALRCDPISGHVSLFWYQQALGQGPEFLTYFQNEAQLDKSGLPSDRFFAERPEGSVSTLKIQRTQQEDSAVYLCASSPRSTNEKLFFGSGTQLSVL.

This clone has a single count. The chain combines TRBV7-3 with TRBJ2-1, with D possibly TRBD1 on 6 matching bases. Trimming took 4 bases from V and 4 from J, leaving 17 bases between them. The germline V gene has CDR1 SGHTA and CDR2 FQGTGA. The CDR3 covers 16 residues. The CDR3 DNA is TGTGCCAGCAGCTCCCACGGACAGAAAAAATACAATGAGCAGTTCTTC. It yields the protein CASSSHGQKKYNEQFF. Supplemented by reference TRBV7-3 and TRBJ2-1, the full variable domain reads GAGVSQTPSNKVTEKGKYVELRCDPISGHTALYWYRQSLGQGPEFLIYFQGTGAADDSGLPNDRFFAVRPEGSVSTLKIQRTERGDSAVYLCASSSHGQKKYNEQFFGPGTRLTVL.

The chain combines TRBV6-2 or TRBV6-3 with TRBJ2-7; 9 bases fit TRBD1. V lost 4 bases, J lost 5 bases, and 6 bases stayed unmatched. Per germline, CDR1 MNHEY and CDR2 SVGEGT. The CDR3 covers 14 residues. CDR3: CASSLDRGSDEQYF. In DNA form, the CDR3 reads TGTGCCAGCAGTTTGGACAGGGGTTCGGACGAGCAGTACTTC.

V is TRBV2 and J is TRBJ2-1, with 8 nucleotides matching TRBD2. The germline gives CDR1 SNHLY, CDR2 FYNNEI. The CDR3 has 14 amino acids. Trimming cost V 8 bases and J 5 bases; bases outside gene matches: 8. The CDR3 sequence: CASARGGRDNEQFF. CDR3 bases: TGTGCCAGCGCCCGGGGGGGGCGTGACAATGAGCAGTTCTTC.

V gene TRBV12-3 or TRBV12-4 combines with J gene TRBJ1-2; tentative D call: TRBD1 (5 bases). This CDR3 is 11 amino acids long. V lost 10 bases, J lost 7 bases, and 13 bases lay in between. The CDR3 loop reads CATIGGAGYTF. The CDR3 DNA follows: TGTGCCACCATTGGAGGGGCTGGCTACACCTTC.

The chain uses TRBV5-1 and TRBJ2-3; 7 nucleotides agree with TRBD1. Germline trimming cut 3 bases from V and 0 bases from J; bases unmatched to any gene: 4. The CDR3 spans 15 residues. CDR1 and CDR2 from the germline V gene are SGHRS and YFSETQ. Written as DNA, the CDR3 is TGCGCCAGCAGCTCGCCGGGACAGAGCACAGATACGCAGTATTTT. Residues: CASSSPGQSTDTQYF.

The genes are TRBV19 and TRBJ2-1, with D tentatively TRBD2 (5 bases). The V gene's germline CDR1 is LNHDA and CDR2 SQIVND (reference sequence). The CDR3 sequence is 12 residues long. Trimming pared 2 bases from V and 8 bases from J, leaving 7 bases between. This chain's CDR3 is CASSISADEQFF. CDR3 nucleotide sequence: TGTGCCAGTAGTATATCAGCGGATGAGCAGTTCTTC.

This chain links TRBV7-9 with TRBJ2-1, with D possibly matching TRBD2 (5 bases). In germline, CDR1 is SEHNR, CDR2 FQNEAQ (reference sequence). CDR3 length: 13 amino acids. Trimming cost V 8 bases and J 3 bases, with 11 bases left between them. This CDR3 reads CASGERDYNEQFF. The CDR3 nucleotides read TGTGCCAGCGGCGAGAGGGACTACAATGAGCAGTTCTTC.

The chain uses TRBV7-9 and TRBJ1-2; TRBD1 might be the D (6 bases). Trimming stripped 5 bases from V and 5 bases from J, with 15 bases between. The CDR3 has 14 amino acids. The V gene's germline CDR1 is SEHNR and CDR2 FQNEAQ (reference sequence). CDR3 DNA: TGTGCCAGCAGCGTCGGGACCACAGGGTATGGCTACACCTTC. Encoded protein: CASSVGTTGYGYTF.

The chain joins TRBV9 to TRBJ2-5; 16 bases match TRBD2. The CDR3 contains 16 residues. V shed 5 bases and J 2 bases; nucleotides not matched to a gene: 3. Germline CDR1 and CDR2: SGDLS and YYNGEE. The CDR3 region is CASSRGLAGGQETQYF. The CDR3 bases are TGTGCCAGCAGTCGGGGACTAGCGGGGGGGCAAGAGACCCAGTACTTC.

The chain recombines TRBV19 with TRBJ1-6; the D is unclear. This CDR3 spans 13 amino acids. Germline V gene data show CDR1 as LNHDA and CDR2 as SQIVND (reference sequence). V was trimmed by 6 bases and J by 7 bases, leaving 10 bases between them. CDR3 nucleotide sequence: TGTGCCAGTAGCGACACGCGAAATTCACCCCTCCACTTT. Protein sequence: CASSDTRNSPLHF. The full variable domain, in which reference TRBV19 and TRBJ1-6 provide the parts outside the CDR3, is DGGITQSPKYLFRKEGQNVTLSCEQNLNHDAMYWYRQDPGQGLRLIYYSQIVNDFQKGDIAEGYSVSREKKESFPLTVTSAQKNPTAFYLCASSDTRNSPLHFGNGTRLTVT.

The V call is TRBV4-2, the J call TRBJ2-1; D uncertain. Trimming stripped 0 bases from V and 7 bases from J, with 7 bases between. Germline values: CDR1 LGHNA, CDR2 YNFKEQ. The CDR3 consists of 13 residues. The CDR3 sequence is CASSQEAANEQFF. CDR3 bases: TGTGCCAGCAGCCAAGAGGCAGCGAATGAGCAGTTCTTC.

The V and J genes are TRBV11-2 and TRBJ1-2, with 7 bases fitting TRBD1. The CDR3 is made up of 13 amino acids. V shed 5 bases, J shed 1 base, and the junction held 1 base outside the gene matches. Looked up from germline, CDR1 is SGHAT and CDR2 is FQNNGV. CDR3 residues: CASSPGGNYGYTF. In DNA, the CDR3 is TGTGCCAGCAGCCCAGGGGGTAACTATGGCTACACCTTC.

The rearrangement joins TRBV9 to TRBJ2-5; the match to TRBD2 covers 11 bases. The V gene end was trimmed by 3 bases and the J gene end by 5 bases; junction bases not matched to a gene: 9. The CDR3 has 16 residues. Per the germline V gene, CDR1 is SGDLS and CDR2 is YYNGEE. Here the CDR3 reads CASSDSGGAGGETQYF. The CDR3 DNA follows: TGTGCCAGCAGCGATAGCGGGGGGGCCGGTGGGGAGACCCAGTACTTC.